The 3 T cell receptor beta chains below come from one sample, sequenced in a study of blood T cell repertoires in COVID-19. This table comes from immunoSEQ multiplex PCR, and its TCRdb copy is limited to in-frame clones, with some not included. The sample lists approximately 150,000 clones, over 70% occurring once. The sample taken for sequencing was peripheral blood. The receptors were sampled from a man aged 50 or older who had recovered from COVID-19.

With respect to this clone: One end of the junction does not line up with germline, which may come from a read error. The rearrangement joins TRBV23-1 to TRBJ2-2; 12 positions agree with TRBD1. TRBV23-1 is placed among ORFs of uncertain function. The CDR3 runs 15 residues. The CDR3 reads CASSRDRGRHRGAVF. For the CDR3, the DNA is TGCGCCAGCAGCCGGGACAGGGGGCGTCACCGGGGAGCTGTTTTT.

This rearrangement joins TRBV7-6 to TRBJ2-1; possibly TRBD1 for D (6 bases). Trimming removed 5 bases from V and 3 bases from J, with 17 bases in between. CDR3 size: 16 residues. Germline V gene data show CDR1 as SGHVS and CDR2 as FNYEAQ. The CDR3 bases are TGTGCCAGCAGCCCTACTCCAGGGGATGACTACAATGAGCAGTTCTTC. Amino acid sequence: CASSPTPGDDYNEQFF.

V and J are TRBV12-3 or TRBV12-4 and TRBJ2-7; D not certain. The V and J ends lost 6 bases and 7 bases respectively, with 13 bases between them. The CDR3 spans 12 residues. The CDR3 spells CASSFSRREQYF. CDR3 nucleotide sequence: TGTGCCAGCAGCTTCTCACGTCGGGAGCAGTACTTC.